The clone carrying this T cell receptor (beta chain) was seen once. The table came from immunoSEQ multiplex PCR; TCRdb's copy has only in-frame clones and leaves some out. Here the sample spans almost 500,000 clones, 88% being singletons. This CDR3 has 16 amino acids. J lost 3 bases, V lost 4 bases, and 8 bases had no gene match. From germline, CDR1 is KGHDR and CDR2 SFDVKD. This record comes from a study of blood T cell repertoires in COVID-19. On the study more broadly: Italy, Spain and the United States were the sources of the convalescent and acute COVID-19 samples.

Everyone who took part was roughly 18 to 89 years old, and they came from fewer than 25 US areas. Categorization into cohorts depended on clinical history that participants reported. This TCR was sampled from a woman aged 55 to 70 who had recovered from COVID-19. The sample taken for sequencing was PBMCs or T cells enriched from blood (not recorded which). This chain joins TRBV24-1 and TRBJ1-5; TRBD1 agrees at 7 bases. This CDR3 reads CATSEGGRGINQPQHF. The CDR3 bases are TGTGCCACCAGTGAGGGTGGCAGGGGGATCAATCAGCCCCAGCATTTT.